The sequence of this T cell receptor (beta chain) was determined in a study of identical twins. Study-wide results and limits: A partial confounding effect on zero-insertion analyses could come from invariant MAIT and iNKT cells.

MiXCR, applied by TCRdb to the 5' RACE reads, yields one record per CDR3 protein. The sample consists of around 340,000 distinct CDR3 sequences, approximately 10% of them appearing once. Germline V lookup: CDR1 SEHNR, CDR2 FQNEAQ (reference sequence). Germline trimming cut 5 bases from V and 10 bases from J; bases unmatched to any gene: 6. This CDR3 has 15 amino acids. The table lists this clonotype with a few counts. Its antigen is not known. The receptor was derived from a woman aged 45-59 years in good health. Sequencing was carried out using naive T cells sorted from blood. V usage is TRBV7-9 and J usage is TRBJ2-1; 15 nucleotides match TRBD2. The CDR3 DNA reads TGTGCCAGCAGCGAGGGACTAGCGGGAGGATGGGAGCAGTTCTTC. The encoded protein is CASSEGLAGGWEQFF.